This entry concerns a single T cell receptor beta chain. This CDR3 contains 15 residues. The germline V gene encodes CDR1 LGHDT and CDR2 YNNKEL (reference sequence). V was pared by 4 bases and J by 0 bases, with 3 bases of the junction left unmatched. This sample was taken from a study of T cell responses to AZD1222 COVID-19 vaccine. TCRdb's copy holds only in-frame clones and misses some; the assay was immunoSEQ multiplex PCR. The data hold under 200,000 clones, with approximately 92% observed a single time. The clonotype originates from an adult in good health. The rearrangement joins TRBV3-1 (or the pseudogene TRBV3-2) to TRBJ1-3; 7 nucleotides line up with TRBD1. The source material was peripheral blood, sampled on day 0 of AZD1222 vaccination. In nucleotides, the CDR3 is TGTGCCAGCAGCCGGGGACAGATCTCTGGAAACACCATATATTTT. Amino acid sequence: CASSRGQISGNTIYF.